A single sample gave rise to the 14 T cell receptor beta chains below, sequenced in a study of T-cell reconstitution after alpha-beta-depleted transplantation in children. Unique molecular identifiers were built into the TCRbeta library. TCRdb recomputed calls from the PCR reads with MiXCR, one row per CDR3 protein. The profile shows roughly 150,000 distinct CDR3 sequences, over 8.5% of them singletons. This material consisted of PBMCs, taken before TCRalphabeta/CD19-depleted stem cell transplant. Receptor source: a boy aged 2 to 10 with acute myeloid leukemia, due to receive a stem cell transplant.

In this sample, this clonotype turned up many times. The rearrangement uses TRBV6-5 and TRBJ1-6, with TRBD1 identical over 9 bases. Trimming cost V 2 bases and J 10 bases; bases outside gene matches: 6. Germline CDR1 is MNHEY and CDR2 is SVGAGI. The CDR3 runs 15 residues. The DNA for the CDR3 is TGTGCCAGCAGTTACCCGGGACAGGGAGGATCACCCCTCCACTTT. Its protein product is CASSYPGQGGSPLHF.

This clonotype was counted a few times. This chain uses TRBV19 with TRBJ2-1, with TRBD2 matching 11 bases. This CDR3 has 18 amino acids. CDR1 is LNHDA, CDR2 SQIVND, per germline (reference sequence). V lost 4 bases and J lost 0; bases outside the gene matches: 8. CDR3 in amino acids: CASSTKPGLAGSYNEQFF. The CDR3 DNA sequence: TGTGCCAGTAGTACAAAACCCGGACTAGCGGGCTCCTACAATGAGCAGTTCTTC.

This clonotype came up many times. J is TRBJ1-1 and V is TRBV7-9; D remains unclear. This CDR3 is 11 amino acids long. V was pared by 5 bases and J by 12 bases, with 13 bases between. Germline lookup yields CDR1 SEHNR and CDR2 FQNEAQ (reference sequence). The CDR3 nucleotides read TGTGCCAGCAGCCTAGACACCAAAACTTTCTTT. This sequence encodes CASSLDTKTFF.

This clonotype was recorded a few times. Germline is not matched at one junction end, which may reflect a read error. V and J are TRBV7-9 and TRBJ2-1; D is uncertain. The germline V gene has CDR1 SEHNR and CDR2 FQNEAQ (reference sequence). The CDR3 is made up of 12 amino acids. Written as DNA, the CDR3 is TGTGCCAGCAGCTCCTCCGACAATGAGCAGTTCTTC. It specifies CASSSSDNEQFF.

A note on this clonotype: One base away lies a much larger clone, so this may be a sequencing read error. The V call is TRBV20-1, the J call TRBJ1-1, with 7 bases lining up with TRBD1. Looked up from germline, CDR1 is DFQATT and CDR2 is SNEGSKA (reference sequence). CDR3 length: 12 residues. CDR3 DNA sequence: TGCAGTCAGGGGGGGGGAAGCACTGAAGCTCTCTTT. Its protein product is CSQGGGSTEALF.

Note on this clonotype: A single base separates this from a much larger clone, so it may be a read error. The rearrangement links TRBV20-1 to TRBJ2-7; 7 bases are shared with TRBD2. CDR3 length equals 14 residues. Germline CDR1 is DFQATT and CDR2 is SNEGSKA (reference sequence). CDR3 protein: CSARALADPYEHYF. Written as DNA, the CDR3 is TGCAGTGCTAGAGCCCTAGCGGACCCCTACGAGCATTACTTC.

At least ten counts were recorded for this clonotype. This chain joins TRBV12-3 or TRBV12-4 and TRBJ1-5; D perhaps matches TRBD1 (5 bases). The CDR3 is 15 residues long. Deletions cut 2 bases from V and 9 bases from J, with 17 bases between. The CDR3: CASSLMGQPPRPQHF. For the CDR3, the DNA is TGTGCCAGCAGTTTAATGGGGCAACCCCCCCGGCCCCAGCATTTT.

This clonotype was counted ten times or more. The CDR3 DNA reads TGCGCCAGCAGCGTCCGGACCGACTTTAACTATGGCTACACCTTC. Protein: CASSVRTDFNYGYTF. The genes are TRBV4-1 and TRBJ1-2, with D unclear. The CDR3 covers 15 residues. Germline V gene sequence: CDR1 MGHRA, CDR2 YSYEKL. V was pared by 5 bases and J by 1 base, with 14 bases between.

Ten or more counts support this clonotype. This chain joins TRBV4-2 and TRBJ2-1; a possible D gene is TRBD2 (5 bases). V was cut by 4 bases and J by 12 bases, with 19 bases left in between. The CDR3 contains 14 residues. CDR1 LGHNA and CDR2 YNFKEQ come from the germline V gene. The CDR3 coding sequence is TGTGCCAGCAGCCCCCGCCCCTGGGAGTGGGGGCAGTTCTTC. Translation: CASSPRPWEWGQFF.

This clonotype was picked up many times. The chain has TRBV4-1 and TRBJ1-1, with D unclear. From germline, CDR1 is MGHRA and CDR2 YSYEKL. V was clipped by 0 bases and J by 0 bases, with 8 bases between them. The CDR3 has 15 amino acids. The DNA of the CDR3 is TGCGCCAGCAGCCAAGAAACTTCCATGAACACTGAAGCTTTCTTT. Translation: CASSQETSMNTEAFF.

This clonotype has a count of ten or more. The chain has TRBV7-8 and TRBJ1-2; no reliable D call. Germline V gene sequence: CDR1 SGHVS, CDR2 FQNEAQ. This CDR3 has 13 residues. Trimming removed 0 bases from V and 2 bases from J, with 4 bases in between. This chain's CDR3 is CASSLAGNYGYTF. CDR3 DNA sequence: TGTGCCAGCAGCTTAGCGGGGAACTATGGCTACACCTTC.

This clonotype was counted many times. This sequence joins TRBV15 and TRBJ2-3, with D maybe TRBD2 (6 bases). CDR1 and CDR2 (germline): LNHNV, YYDKDF (reference sequence). V lost 0 bases and J lost 4, with 11 bases in between. The CDR3 covers 15 residues. For the CDR3, the DNA is TGTGCCACCAGCAGAGATCCGGGGGTTGCAGATACGCAGTATTTT. This sequence encodes CATSRDPGVADTQYF.

Ten or more counts support this clonotype. The chain links TRBV28 to TRBJ1-6; D gene unclear. This CDR3 is built from 15 residues. Germline V lookup: CDR1 MDHEN, CDR2 SYDVKM. Trimming took 5 bases from V and 9 from J, leaving 17 bases between them. As DNA, the CDR3 is TGTGCCAGCAGTCCTAATCGGGGTCTAAGTTCACCCCTCCACTTT. Encoded protein: CASSPNRGLSSPLHF.

This clonotype has a count of ten or more. This chain links TRBV27 with TRBJ2-1; the match to TRBD2 covers 7 bases. The germline V gene has CDR1 MNHEY and CDR2 SMNVEV (reference sequence). The CDR3 covers 13 residues. The junction had 11 bases not matched to a gene; V was cut back by 3 bases and J by 15 bases. Here the CDR3 reads CASSLGGTSAGFF. The CDR3 DNA follows: TGTGCCAGCAGTTTGGGGGGGACGTCGGCGGGGTTCTTC.